The clone carrying this T cell receptor (beta chain) was seen many times. Its specificity is unknown. This sample is drawn from a study of glioma-infiltrating T cells. V lost 3 bases and J 4 bases, leaving 12 bases between the germline ends. Germline loops: CDR1 MNHEY, CDR2 SMNVEV (reference sequence). This CDR3 has 14 amino acids. Amplification of TCR alpha and beta CDR3 regions from RNA used iRepertoire nested multiplex PCR. For one-step reverse transcription and amplification, roughly 100-400 ng of tissue mRNA or PBMC total RNA was used. TCRdb itself ran the multiplex PCR reads through MiXCR, one entry per CDR3 protein. This sample has fewer than 250,000 distinct CDR3 sequences, with more than 25% found just once. Study-level results: Gliomas, especially low-grade, showed above-expected tissue-blood divergence; non-neoplastic patients showed below. Very few CDR3 sequences were shared between tissue and blood.

The V and J genes are TRBV27 and TRBJ1-1; possible D gene TRBD1, 5 bases. Sequencing was done on a sample of glioma tissue, nonneoplastic brain tissue, or PBMCs (not recorded which). This receptor was identified in a human donor with low-grade glioma or glioblastoma, undergoing nonglioma brain surgery, or in good health (not recorded which). CDR3 residues: CASSFRLGGTEAFF. The CDR3 region has the DNA TGTGCCAGCAGTTTTCGCCTTGGGGGCACTGAAGCTTTCTTT.